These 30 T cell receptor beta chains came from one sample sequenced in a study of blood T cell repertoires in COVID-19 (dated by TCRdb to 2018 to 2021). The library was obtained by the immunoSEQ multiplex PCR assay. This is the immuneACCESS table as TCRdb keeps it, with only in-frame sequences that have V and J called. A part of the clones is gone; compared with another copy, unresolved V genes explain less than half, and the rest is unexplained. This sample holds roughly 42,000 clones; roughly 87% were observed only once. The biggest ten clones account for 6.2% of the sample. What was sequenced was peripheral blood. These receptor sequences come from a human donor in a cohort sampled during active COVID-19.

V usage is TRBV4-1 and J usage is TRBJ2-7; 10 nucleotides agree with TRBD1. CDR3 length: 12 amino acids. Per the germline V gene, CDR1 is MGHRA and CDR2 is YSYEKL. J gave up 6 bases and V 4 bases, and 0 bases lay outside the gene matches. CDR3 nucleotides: TGCGCCAGCAGCCGGACAGGGGGCGAGCAGTACTTC. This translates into CASSRTGGEQYF.

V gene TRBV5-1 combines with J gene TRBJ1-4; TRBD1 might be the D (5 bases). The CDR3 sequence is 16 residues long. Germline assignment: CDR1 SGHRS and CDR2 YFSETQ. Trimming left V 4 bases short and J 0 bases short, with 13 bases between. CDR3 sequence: CASSHGALATNEKLFF. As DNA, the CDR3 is TGCGCCAGCAGCCATGGGGCCCTTGCAACTAATGAAAAACTGTTTTTT.

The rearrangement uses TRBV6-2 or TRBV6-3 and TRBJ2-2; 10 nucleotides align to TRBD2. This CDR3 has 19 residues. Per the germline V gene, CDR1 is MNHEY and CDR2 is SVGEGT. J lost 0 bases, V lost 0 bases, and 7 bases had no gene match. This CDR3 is CASSYSRSGGAPNTGELFF. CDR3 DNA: TGTGCCAGCAGTTACTCAAGAAGCGGGGGGGCCCCGAACACCGGGGAGCTGTTTTTT.

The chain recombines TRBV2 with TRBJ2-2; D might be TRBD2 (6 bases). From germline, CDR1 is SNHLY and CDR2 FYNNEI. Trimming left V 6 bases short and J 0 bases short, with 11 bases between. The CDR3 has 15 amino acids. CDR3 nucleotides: TGTGCCAGCAGGGGACGGGACTCGAACACCGGGGAGCTGTTTTTT. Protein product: CASRGRDSNTGELFF. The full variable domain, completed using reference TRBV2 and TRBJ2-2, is EPEVTQTPSHQVTQMGQEVILRCVPISNHLYFYWYRQILGQKVEFLVSFYNNEISEKSEIFDDQFSVERPDGSNFTLKIRSTKLEDSAMYFCASRGRDSNTGELFFGEGSRLTVL.

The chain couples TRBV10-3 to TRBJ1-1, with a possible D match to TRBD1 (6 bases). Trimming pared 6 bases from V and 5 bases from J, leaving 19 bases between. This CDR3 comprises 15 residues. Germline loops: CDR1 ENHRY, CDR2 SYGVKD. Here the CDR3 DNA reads TGTGCCATCAGGCAGGGGTTGGAGTCGAGAACTGAAGCTTTCTTT. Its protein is CAIRQGLESRTEAFF.

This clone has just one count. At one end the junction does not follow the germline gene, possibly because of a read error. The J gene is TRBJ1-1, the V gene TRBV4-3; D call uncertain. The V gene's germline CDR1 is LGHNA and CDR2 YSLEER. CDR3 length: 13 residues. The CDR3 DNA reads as TGCGCCAGCAGCCAAGCCGGGAGAATGTGGGCGACCTTT. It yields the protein CASSQAGRMWATF.

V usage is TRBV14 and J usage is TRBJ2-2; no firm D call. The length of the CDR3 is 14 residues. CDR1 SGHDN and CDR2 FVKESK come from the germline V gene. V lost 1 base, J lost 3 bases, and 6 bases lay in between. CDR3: CASSQGRYTGELFF. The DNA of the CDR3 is TGTGCCAGCAGCCAAGGGAGATACACCGGGGAGCTGTTTTTT.

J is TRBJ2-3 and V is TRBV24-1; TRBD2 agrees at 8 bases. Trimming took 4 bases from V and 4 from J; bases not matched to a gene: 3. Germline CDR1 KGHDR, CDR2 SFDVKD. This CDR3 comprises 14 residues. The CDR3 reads CATSDSGGADTQYF. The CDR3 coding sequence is TGTGCCACCAGTGACTCCGGGGGGGCAGATACGCAGTATTTT.

The CDR3 DNA sequence: TGTGCCTGGTCCGGGGTTAACACCGGGGAGCTGTTTTTT. Amino acid sequence: CAWSGVNTGELFF. The genes are TRBV30 and TRBJ2-2; a possible D gene is TRBD2 (5 bases). The CDR3 consists of 13 residues. Germline V CDR1 and CDR2: GTSNPN, SVGIG (reference sequence). Trimming removed 5 bases at V and 2 bases at J, with 9 bases between.

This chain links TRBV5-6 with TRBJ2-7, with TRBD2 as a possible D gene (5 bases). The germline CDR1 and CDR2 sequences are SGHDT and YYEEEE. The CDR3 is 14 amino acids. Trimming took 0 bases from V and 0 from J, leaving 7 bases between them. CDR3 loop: CASSLGGNSYEQYF. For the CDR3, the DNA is TGTGCCAGCAGCTTGGGAGGGAACTCCTACGAGCAGTACTTC.

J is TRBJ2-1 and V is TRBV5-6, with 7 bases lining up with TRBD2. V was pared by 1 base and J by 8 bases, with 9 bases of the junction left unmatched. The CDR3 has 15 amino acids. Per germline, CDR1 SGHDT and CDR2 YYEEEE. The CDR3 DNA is TGTGCCAGCAGCTTGAGTAGCGGGTTTGGCGATGAGCAGTTCTTC. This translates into CASSLSSGFGDEQFF.

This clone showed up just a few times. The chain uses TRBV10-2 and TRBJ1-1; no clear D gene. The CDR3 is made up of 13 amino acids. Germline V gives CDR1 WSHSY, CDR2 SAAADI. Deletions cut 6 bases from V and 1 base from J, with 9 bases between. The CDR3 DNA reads TGCGCCAGCAGCGCCACATGGAACACTGAAGCTTTCTTT. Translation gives CASSATWNTEAFF.

CDR3 in amino acids: CASSQPTSGIREQYF. In nucleotides, the CDR3 is TGCGCCAGCAGCCAACCGACTAGCGGGATAAGGGAGCAGTACTTC. The V gene is TRBV4-1, the J gene TRBJ2-7; 11 nucleotides line up with TRBD2. CDR1 is MGHRA, CDR2 YSYEKL, per germline. Trimming at V came to 2 bases and at J to 7 bases, leaving 7 bases not matched to a gene. CDR3 size: 15 residues.

The CDR3 nucleotides read TGCGCCAGCAGCTTGGAGGCGGGGCTCGGCTACACCTTC. Translating gives CASSLEAGLGYTF. This rearrangement joins TRBV5-1 to TRBJ1-2; D is possibly TRBD1 (5 bases). The germline gives CDR1 SGHRS, CDR2 YFSETQ. The CDR3 contains 13 residues. V lost 0 bases and J lost 8, with 11 bases in between.

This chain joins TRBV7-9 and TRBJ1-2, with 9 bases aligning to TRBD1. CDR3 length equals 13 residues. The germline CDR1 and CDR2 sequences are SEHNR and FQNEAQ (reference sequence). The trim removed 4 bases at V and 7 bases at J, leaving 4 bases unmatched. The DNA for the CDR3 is TGTGCCAGCAGCTACACAGGGGGCGGTGGCTACACCTTC. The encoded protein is CASSYTGGGGYTF.

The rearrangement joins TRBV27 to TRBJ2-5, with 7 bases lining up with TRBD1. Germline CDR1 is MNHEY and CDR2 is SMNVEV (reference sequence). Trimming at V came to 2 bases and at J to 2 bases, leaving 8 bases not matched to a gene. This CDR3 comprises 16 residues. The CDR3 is CASSLGTAKSQETQYF. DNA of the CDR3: TGTGCCAGCAGTTTAGGGACAGCGAAGTCACAAGAGACCCAGTACTTC.

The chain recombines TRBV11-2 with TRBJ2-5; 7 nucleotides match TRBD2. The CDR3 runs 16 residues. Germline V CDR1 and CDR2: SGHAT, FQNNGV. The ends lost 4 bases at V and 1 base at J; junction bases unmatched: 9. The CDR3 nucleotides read TGTGCCAGCAGCTCCTCCGCAAAGCGGGGCCAAGAGACCCAGTACTTC. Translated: CASSSSAKRGQETQYF.

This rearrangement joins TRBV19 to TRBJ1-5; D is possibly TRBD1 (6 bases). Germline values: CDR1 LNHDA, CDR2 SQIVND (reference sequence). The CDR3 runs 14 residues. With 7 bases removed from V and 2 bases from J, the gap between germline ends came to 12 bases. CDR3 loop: CASTDSLGNQPQHF. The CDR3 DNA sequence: TGTGCCAGTACGGACAGTCTGGGCAATCAGCCCCAGCATTTT.

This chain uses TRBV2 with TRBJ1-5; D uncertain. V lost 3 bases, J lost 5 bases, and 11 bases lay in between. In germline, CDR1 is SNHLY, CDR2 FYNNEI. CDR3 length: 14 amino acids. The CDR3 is CASSERNGDQPQHF. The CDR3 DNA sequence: TGTGCCAGCAGTGAGAGGAACGGGGATCAGCCCCAGCATTTT.

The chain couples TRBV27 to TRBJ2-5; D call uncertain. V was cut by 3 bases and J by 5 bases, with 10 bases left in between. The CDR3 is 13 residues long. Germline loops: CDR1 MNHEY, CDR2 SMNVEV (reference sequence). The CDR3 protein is CASSLLPRETQYF. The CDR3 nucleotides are TGTGCCAGCAGTTTGTTACCGCGGGAGACCCAGTACTTC.

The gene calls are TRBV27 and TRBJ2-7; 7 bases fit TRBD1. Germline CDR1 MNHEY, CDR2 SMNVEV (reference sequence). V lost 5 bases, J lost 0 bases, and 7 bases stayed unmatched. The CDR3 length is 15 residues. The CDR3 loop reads CASSPTGTVSYEQYF. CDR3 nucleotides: TGTGCCAGCAGTCCGACCGGGACAGTCTCCTACGAGCAGTACTTC.

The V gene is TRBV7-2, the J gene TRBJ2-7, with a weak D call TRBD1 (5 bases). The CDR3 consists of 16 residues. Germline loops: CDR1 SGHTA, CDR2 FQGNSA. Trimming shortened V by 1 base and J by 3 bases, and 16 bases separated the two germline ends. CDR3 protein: CASSLDPPTTDYEQYF. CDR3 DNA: TGTGCCAGCAGCTTAGATCCCCCCACGACAGACTACGAGCAGTACTTC.

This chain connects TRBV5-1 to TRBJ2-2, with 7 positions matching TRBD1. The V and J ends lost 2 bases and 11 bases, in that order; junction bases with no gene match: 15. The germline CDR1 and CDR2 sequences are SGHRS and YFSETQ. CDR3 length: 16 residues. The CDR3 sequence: CASSFPGTASPAELFF. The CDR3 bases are TGCGCCAGCAGCTTTCCCGGGACAGCTTCACCGGCAGAGCTGTTTTTT.

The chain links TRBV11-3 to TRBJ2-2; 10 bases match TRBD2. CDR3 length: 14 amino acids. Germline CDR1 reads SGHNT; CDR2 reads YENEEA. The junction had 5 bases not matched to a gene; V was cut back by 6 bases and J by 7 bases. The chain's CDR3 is CASRSGRAGGELFF. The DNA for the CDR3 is TGTGCCAGCAGGAGCGGGAGGGCCGGCGGGGAGCTGTTTTTT. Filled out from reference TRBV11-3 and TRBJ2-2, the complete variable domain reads EAGVVQSPRYKIIEKKQPVAFWCNPISGHNTLYWYLQNLGQGPELLIRYENEEAVDDSQLPKDRFSAERLKGVDSTLKIQPAELGDSAVYLCASRSGRAGGELFFGEGSRLTVL.

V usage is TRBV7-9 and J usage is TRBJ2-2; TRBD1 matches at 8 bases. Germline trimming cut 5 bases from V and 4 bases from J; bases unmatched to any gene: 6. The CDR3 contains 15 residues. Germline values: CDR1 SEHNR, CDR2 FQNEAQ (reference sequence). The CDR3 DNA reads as TGTGCCAGCAGCCTTGGACAGGGTGGCACCGGGGAGCTGTTTTTT. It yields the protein CASSLGQGGTGELFF.

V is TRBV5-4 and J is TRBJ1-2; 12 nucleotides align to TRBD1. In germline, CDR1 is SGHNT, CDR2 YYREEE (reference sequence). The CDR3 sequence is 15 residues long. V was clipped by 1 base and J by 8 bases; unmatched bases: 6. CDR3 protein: CASSLTGTGGAGYTF. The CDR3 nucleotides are TGTGCCAGCAGCTTGACCGGGACAGGGGGCGCGGGCTACACCTTC.

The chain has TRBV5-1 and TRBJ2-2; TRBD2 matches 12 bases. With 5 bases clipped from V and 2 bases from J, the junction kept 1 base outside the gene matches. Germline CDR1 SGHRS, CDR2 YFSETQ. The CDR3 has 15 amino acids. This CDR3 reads CASRLAGGNTGELFF. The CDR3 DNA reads TGCGCCAGCAGACTAGCGGGAGGAAACACCGGGGAGCTGTTTTTT. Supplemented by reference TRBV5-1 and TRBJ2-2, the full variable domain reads KAGVTQTPRYLIKTRGQQVTLSCSPISGHRSVSWYQQTPGQGLQFLFEYFSETQRNKGNFPGRFSGRQFSNSRSEMNVSTLELGDSALYLCASRLAGGNTGELFFGEGSRLTVL.

The CDR3 nucleotides read TGTGCCAGTAGTAGACATCCCGGAGGGTATAATTCACCCCTCCACTTT. Translation: CASSRHPGGYNSPLHF. The chain is built from TRBV19 and TRBJ1-6; D remains ambiguous. This CDR3 contains 16 residues. The germline gives CDR1 LNHDA, CDR2 SQIVND (reference sequence). V was cut by 4 bases and J by 4 bases, with 14 bases left in between.

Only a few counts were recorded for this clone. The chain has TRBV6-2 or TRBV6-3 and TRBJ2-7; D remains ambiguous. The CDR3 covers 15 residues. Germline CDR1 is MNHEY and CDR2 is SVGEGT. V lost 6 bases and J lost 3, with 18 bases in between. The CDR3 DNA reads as TGTGCCAGCAGCGAGCTTCTGGCATCGGGCTACGAGCAGTACTTC. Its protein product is CASSELLASGYEQYF.

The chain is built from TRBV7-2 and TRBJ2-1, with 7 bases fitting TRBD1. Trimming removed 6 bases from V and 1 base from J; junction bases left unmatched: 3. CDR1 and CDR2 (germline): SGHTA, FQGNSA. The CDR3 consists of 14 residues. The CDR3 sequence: CASRRDRSYNEQFF. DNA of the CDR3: TGTGCCAGCAGAAGGGACAGATCCTACAATGAGCAGTTCTTC.